This section outlines one T cell receptor beta chain sequence together with its context. What was amplified from RNA transcripts were TCR beta CDR3 regions. Researchers ran a first-round RT-PCR on the TCR CDR3 using the HTBI primer set. TCRdb reanalysed the multiplex PCR reads using MiXCR and keeps one entry per CDR3 protein. The sample records about 580,000 distinct CDR3 sequences, under 60% being singletons. CDR3 length: 16 amino acids. Losses at the gene ends were 0 bases for V and 4 bases for J; bases not matched to a gene: 6. Germline V lookup: CDR1 SGHRS, CDR2 YFSETQ. The data derive from a study of T cells in Graves' hyperthyroidism and ophthalmopathy.

The chain joins TRBV5-1 to TRBJ2-5; 10 bases agree with TRBD1. Sample: peripheral blood or thyroid tissue (not recorded which). The receptor's source is a woman aged 18-29 years with Graves' hyperthyroidism. The CDR3 DNA reads TGCGCCAGCAGCTTGGATGGACAGGGGGGAGTAGAGACCCAGTACTTC. It specifies CASSLDGQGGVETQYF.